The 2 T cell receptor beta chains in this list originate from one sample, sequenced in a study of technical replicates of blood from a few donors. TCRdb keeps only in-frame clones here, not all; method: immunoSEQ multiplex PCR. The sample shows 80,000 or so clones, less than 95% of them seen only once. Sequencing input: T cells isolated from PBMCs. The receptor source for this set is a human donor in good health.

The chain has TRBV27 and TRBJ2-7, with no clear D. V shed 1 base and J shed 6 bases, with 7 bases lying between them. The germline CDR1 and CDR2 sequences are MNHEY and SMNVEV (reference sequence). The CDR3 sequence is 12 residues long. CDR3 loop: CASSLLSGEQYF. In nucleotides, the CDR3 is TGTGCCAGCAGTTTATTGAGTGGCGAGCAGTACTTC.

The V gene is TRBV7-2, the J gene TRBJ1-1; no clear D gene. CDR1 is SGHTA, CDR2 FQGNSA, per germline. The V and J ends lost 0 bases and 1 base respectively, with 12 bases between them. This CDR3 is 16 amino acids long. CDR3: CASSLAHFGRNTEAFF. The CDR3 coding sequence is TGTGCCAGCAGCTTAGCACACTTTGGGAGGAACACTGAAGCTTTCTTT.